The 8 T cell receptor beta chains below come from one sample, sequenced in a study of technical replicates of blood from a handful of donors. Clones were read by immunoSEQ multiplex PCR, and TCRdb kept only the in-frame ones, dropping some. The table lists tens of thousands of clones, around 97% of them singletons. Sequencing input: T cells isolated from PBMCs. The receptors were gathered from a human donor in good health.

The V gene is TRBV7-9, the J gene TRBJ2-4, with a tentative D call TRBD1 (6 bases). In germline, CDR1 is SEHNR, CDR2 FQNEAQ (reference sequence). The germline V and J ends were trimmed by 4 bases and 0 bases, with 16 bases remaining between them. The CDR3 covers 17 residues. CDR3 nucleotide sequence: TGTGCCAGCAGCTCTAATAGGGGGACCATAGCCAAAAACATTCAGTACTTC. Amino acids: CASSSNRGTIAKNIQYF.

This clone was counted once. The chain combines TRBV29-1 with TRBJ1-3; 8 bases map to TRBD1. The CDR3 has 15 amino acids. From germline, CDR1 is SQVTM and CDR2 ANQGSEA. V dropped 6 bases and J dropped 3; count of bases not matched to a gene: 10. The CDR3 sequence is CSVLGQGSGGNTIYF. CDR3 in DNA: TGCAGCGTGCTCGGACAGGGTTCAGGTGGAAACACCATATATTTT.

This CDR3 reads CASSFGRNTEAFF. Written as DNA, the CDR3 is TGTGCCAGCAGTTTTGGCAGGAACACTGAAGCTTTCTTT. This chain connects TRBV2 to TRBJ1-1; no definite D call. CDR1 and CDR2 from the germline V gene are SNHLY and FYNNEI. The CDR3 is 13 residues long. Deletions cut 5 bases from V and 1 base from J, with 8 bases between.

The chain links TRBV6-5 to TRBJ2-3, with 11 bases fitting TRBD2. The CDR3 totals 14 residues. The V segment lost 7 bases and the J segment 5 bases; nucleotides outside the gene matches: 5. Germline V lookup: CDR1 MNHEY, CDR2 SVGAGI. As DNA, the CDR3 is TGTGCCAGCACGCTAGCGGGGGGTATAGATACGCAGTATTTT. The encoded protein is CASTLAGGIDTQYF.

The chain combines TRBV9 with TRBJ2-7, with D possibly being TRBD1 (5 bases). The CDR3 sequence is 13 residues long. The germline V gene has CDR1 SGDLS and CDR2 YYNGEE. The V end was cut by 0 bases, the J end by 5 bases, with 9 bases between. CDR3: CASSVGRGNEQYF. The CDR3 coding sequence is TGTGCCAGCAGCGTAGGAAGGGGAAACGAGCAGTACTTC.

This sequence joins TRBV21-1 and TRBJ2-7; the listed D gene, TRBD2, was not tested against the DNA. TRBV21-1 constitutes a pseudogene. CDR3 length: 18 residues. CDR3 loop: CASSKAVGRERGIYEQYF. DNA for the CDR3: TGTGCCAGCAGCAAAGCGGTTGGGAGGGAACGGGGTATTTACGAGCAGTACTTC.

The chain has TRBV7-8 and TRBJ1-5; D not certain. CDR1 and CDR2 (germline): SGHVS, FQNEAQ. The CDR3 sequence is 15 residues long. V lost 5 bases to trimming and J lost 3 bases, with 14 bases between them. CDR3 DNA sequence: TGTGCCAGCAGCCCCAGAATGGCCAACAATCAGCCCCAGCATTTT. This codes for CASSPRMANNQPQHF.

V usage is TRBV28 and J usage is TRBJ1-1; a possible D gene is TRBD1 (5 bases). The CDR3 runs to 15 residues. V dropped 5 bases and J dropped 4 bases, with 17 bases sitting between them. CDR1 and CDR2 from the germline V gene are MDHEN and SYDVKM. CDR3 region: CASSVPREVVTEAFF. The CDR3 nucleotides are TGTGCCAGCAGTGTGCCCAGGGAAGTCGTCACTGAAGCTTTCTTT.